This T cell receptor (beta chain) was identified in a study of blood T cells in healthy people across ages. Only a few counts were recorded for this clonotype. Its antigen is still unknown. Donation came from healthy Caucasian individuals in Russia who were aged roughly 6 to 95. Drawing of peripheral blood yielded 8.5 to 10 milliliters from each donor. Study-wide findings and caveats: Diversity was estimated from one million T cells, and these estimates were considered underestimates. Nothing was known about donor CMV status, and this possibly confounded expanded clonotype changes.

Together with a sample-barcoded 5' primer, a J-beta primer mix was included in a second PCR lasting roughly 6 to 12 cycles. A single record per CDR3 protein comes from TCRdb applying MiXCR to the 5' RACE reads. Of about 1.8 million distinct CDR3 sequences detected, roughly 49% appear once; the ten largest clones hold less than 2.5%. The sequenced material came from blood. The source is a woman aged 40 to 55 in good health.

Here the CDR3 DNA reads TGTGCCAGCAGCTTTCACCCGGTCTACACCTTC. It specifies CASSFHPVYTF. The V and J genes are TRBV7-2 and TRBJ1-2; the D is unclear. Trimming took 3 bases from V and 10 from J, leaving 9 bases between them. Germline V gene data show CDR1 as SGHTA and CDR2 as FQGNSA. This CDR3 comprises 11 residues.